The 4 T cell receptor beta chains in this list originate from one sample, sequenced in a study of blood T cell repertoires in COVID-19. Data came from immunoSEQ multiplex PCR; TCRdb stores just in-frame clones and leaves some out. The table includes about 170,000 clones, about nine tenths detected once. Material for sequencing was peripheral blood. Source of these receptors: a woman in her sixties or seventies with COVID-19, enrolled during active disease.

The V gene is TRBV1, the J gene TRBJ2-7; TRBD2, the table's D call, lacks a check against the DNA. TRBV1 is described as a pseudogene. The CDR3 runs 16 residues. In DNA, the CDR3 is TGCACCAGCAGCCAAGGGACTAGAAGGTCGTCGTCCGAGCAGTACTTC. It yields the protein CTSSQGTRRSSSEQYF.

The chain has TRBV7-8 and TRBJ1-2, with D maybe TRBD1 (6 bases). The CDR3 sequence is 16 residues long. Germline V gives CDR1 SGHVS, CDR2 FQNEAQ. V was shortened by 3 bases and J by 2 bases, with 16 bases between the two germline ends. The CDR3 reads CASSLGDTPLNYGYTF. DNA of the CDR3: TGTGCCAGCAGCTTGGGGGACACCCCCCTCAACTATGGCTACACCTTC.

The chain combines TRBV2 with TRBJ2-7; 7 bases map to TRBD2. Looked up from germline, CDR1 is SNHLY and CDR2 is FYNNEI. The CDR3 consists of 14 residues. Trimming at V came to 6 bases and at J to 1 base, leaving 6 bases not matched to a gene. This CDR3 is CASRASGKSYEQYF. In DNA form, the CDR3 reads TGTGCCAGCAGGGCGAGCGGGAAGTCCTACGAGCAGTACTTC. The full variable domain, in which reference TRBV2 and TRBJ2-7 provide the parts outside the CDR3, is EPEVTQTPSHQVTQMGQEVILRCVPISNHLYFYWYRQILGQKVEFLVSFYNNEISEKSEIFDDQFSVERPDGSNFTLKIRSTKLEDSAMYFCASRASGKSYEQYFGPGTRLTVT.

The J gene is TRBJ2-7, the V gene TRBV6-2 or TRBV6-3; 12 nucleotides match TRBD2. Germline V gives CDR1 MNHEY, CDR2 SVGEGT. This CDR3 spans 14 amino acids. Germline trimming cut 4 bases from V and 2 bases from J; bases unmatched to any gene: 0. CDR3 in amino acids: CASSSSGRAYEQYF. The CDR3 region has the DNA TGTGCCAGCAGTTCTAGCGGGAGGGCCTACGAGCAGTACTTC.